The 6 T cell receptor beta chains below all came from one sample that was sequenced in a study of shared clonotypes between healthy human individuals. Sequencing used immunoSEQ multiplex PCR; TCRdb keeps in-frame clones, though not all of them. This table has 2 million to 2.5 million clones, 93% appearing once. Sequencing input: naive CD4+ T cells from PBMCs. Stated subset: CD45RA+ positively selected. These receptors all come from a man between 18 and 35 years old in good health. Some clones in this sample may be carry-over from other donors' samples.

The chain links TRBV5-1 to TRBJ2-7; D tentatively reads TRBD1 or TRBD2 (5 bases each). V was clipped by 4 bases and J by 3 bases, with 14 bases between them. This CDR3 comprises 14 residues. In germline, CDR1 is SGHRS, CDR2 YFSETQ. The DNA for the CDR3 is TGCGCCAGCAGCGGGGACCTAAGCCGCTACGAGCAGTACTTC. This gives the protein CASSGDLSRYEQYF.

The V and J genes are TRBV29-1 and TRBJ1-4, with D hard to call. The ends were cut back, 4 bases at V and 8 bases at J, with 14 bases in the middle. In germline, CDR1 is SQVTM, CDR2 ANQGSEA. The CDR3 extends over 13 amino acids. The CDR3 spells CSVVRQVGEKLFF. The CDR3 coding sequence is TGCAGCGTTGTACGCCAGGTCGGCGAAAAACTGTTTTTT.

This clone was found a few times. The chain carries TRBV6-1 and TRBJ1-5; 8 bases are shared with TRBD1. J lost 2 bases, V lost 5 bases, and 5 bases had no gene match. Germline V gene data show CDR1 as MNHNS and CDR2 as SASEGT. CDR3 size: 15 residues. The CDR3 sequence is CASSFGQGGNQPQHF. The CDR3 DNA reads TGTGCCAGCAGTTTCGGACAGGGTGGCAATCAGCCCCAGCATTTT.

The chain carries TRBV4-1 and TRBJ2-2; D might be TRBD1 or TRBD2, each matching 6 bases. CDR1 is MGHRA and CDR2 is YSYEKL in the germline V gene. The CDR3 is made up of 18 amino acids. V was shortened by 1 base and J by 5 bases, with 20 bases between the two germline ends. The CDR3 DNA follows: TGCGCCAGCAGCCAAGGGTGGGCACGGGGGCGTAGGACCGGGGAGCTGTTTTTT. Protein: CASSQGWARGRRTGELFF.

The V and J genes are TRBV2 and TRBJ2-5; D call uncertain. The CDR3 has 14 amino acids. Looked up from germline, CDR1 is SNHLY and CDR2 is FYNNEI. The V and J ends lost 5 bases and 2 bases respectively, with 12 bases between them. This CDR3 is CASSSVSVQETQYF. The CDR3 DNA is TGTGCCAGCAGTTCAGTGTCAGTTCAAGAGACCCAGTACTTC.

The CDR3 is CASSQIRSGDYEQYF. The CDR3 coding sequence is TGCGCCAGCAGTCAAATCCGATCGGGGGACTACGAGCAGTACTTC. The chain is built from TRBV23-1 and TRBJ2-7; TRBD2 might be the D (6 bases). TRBV23-1 is flagged as an ORF with uncertain function. Between the trimmed V and J ends, which lost 2 bases and 3 bases, there was a span of 14 bases. This CDR3 comprises 15 residues.